The 27 T cell receptor beta chains reported below all come from one sample, sequenced in a study of T cell changes during pregnancy in multiple sclerosis. Assay: immunoSEQ multiplex PCR; the TCRdb copy retains only in-frame clones and omits some. This table has some 80,000 clones, about 93% appearing once. The sample consisted of CD4+ T cells from peripheral blood mononuclear cells, taken after pregnancy. Source of these receptors: a female donor with multiple sclerosis, enrolled in a pregnancy study.

The chain links TRBV7-2 to TRBJ1-4; D is unresolved. V dropped 1 base and J dropped 11 bases, with 8 bases sitting between them. The CDR3 loop spans 12 amino acids. The germline V gene encodes CDR1 SGHTA and CDR2 FQGNSA. The CDR3 bases are TGTGCCAGCAGCTTAGGAGGACTGAAACTGTTTTTT. Residues: CASSLGGLKLFF.

The genes are TRBV29-1 and TRBJ2-3, with 9 bases matching TRBD1. The CDR3 has 14 residues. Germline V gives CDR1 SQVTM, CDR2 ANQGSEA. Trimming at V came to 1 base and at J to 7 bases, leaving 6 bases not matched to a gene. Here the CDR3 reads CSVEGGQGAHTQYF. CDR3 DNA sequence: TGCAGCGTTGAAGGGGGACAGGGAGCCCATACGCAGTATTTT.

The chain carries TRBV28 and TRBJ2-4; TRBD2 agrees at 11 bases. CDR1 and CDR2 (germline): MDHEN, SYDVKM. This CDR3 is 15 amino acids long. Unmatched junction bases numbered 12, after V lost 6 bases and J lost 11 bases. The CDR3 region is CASSAKRGLAAVQYF. DNA for the CDR3: TGTGCCAGCAGCGCAAAGAGGGGACTAGCGGCCGTTCAGTACTTC.

The chain joins TRBV19 to TRBJ1-4, with D possibly matching TRBD1 (5 bases). Per germline, CDR1 LNHDA and CDR2 SQIVND (reference sequence). The CDR3 covers 13 residues. Trimming took off 7 bases at V and 4 bases at J, with 10 bases between the two ends. CDR3 in DNA: TGTGCCAGTACCGGGGGATATAATGAAAAACTGTTTTTT. It specifies CASTGGYNEKLFF.

J is TRBJ2-1 and V is TRBV7-8, with 9 positions matching TRBD2. CDR3 length equals 16 residues. The germline CDR1 and CDR2 sequences are SGHVS and FQNEAQ. V shed 5 bases, J shed 4 bases, and the junction held 9 bases outside the gene matches. CDR3: CASSEQRLAVYNEQFF. Written as DNA, the CDR3 is TGTGCCAGCAGCGAACAGAGACTAGCGGTTTACAATGAGCAGTTCTTC.

The sample holds one count of this clone. The chain combines TRBV6-1 with TRBJ1-2; D might be TRBD1 (5 bases). V was pared by 8 bases and J by 5 bases, with 15 bases between. The germline gives CDR1 MNHNS, CDR2 SASEGT. This CDR3 comprises 13 residues. The CDR3 protein is CASGTGRGYGYTF. In DNA, the CDR3 is TGTGCCAGCGGTACAGGCCGTGGGTATGGCTACACCTTC.

The V call is TRBV16, the J call TRBJ2-7; D call uncertain. V gave up 2 bases and J gave up 0 bases, with 11 bases separating them. Looked up from germline, CDR1 is KGHSY and CDR2 is FQNENV. The CDR3 is 15 residues long. CDR3 loop: CASSQRGVNSYEQYF. The DNA for the CDR3 is TGTGCCAGCAGCCAACGTGGAGTTAACTCCTACGAGCAGTACTTC.

The J gene is TRBJ2-1, the V gene TRBV19, with 10 bases matching TRBD2. The germline V gene encodes CDR1 LNHDA and CDR2 SQIVND (reference sequence). V lost 3 bases and J lost 3; bases outside the gene matches: 11. The CDR3 loop spans 18 amino acids. The CDR3 coding sequence is TGTGCCAGTAGTATTCAGCTAGCGGGAGCAACTTACTACAATGAGCAGTTCTTC. This codes for CASSIQLAGATYYNEQFF.

The chain links TRBV13 to TRBJ1-1; D ambiguous. The germline CDR1 and CDR2 sequences are PRHDT and FYEKMQ (reference sequence). Trimming removed 2 bases at V and 0 bases at J, with 4 bases between. This CDR3 has 13 amino acids. CDR3 in amino acids: CASSLTVNTEAFF. In nucleotides, the CDR3 is TGTGCCAGCAGCTTAACGGTGAACACTGAAGCTTTCTTT.

The rearrangement joins TRBV9 to TRBJ1-5, with 9 nucleotides matching TRBD1. The germline CDR1 and CDR2 sequences are SGDLS and YYNGEE. Losses at the gene ends were 3 bases for V and 5 bases for J; bases not matched to a gene: 6. The length of the CDR3 is 15 residues. CDR3 sequence reads: CASSDGTGYHQPQHF. CDR3 sequence (DNA): TGTGCCAGCAGCGACGGGACAGGGTATCATCAGCCCCAGCATTTT. Complete variable domain (other parts from reference TRBV9 and TRBJ1-5): DSGVTQTPKHLITATGQRVTLRCSPRSGDLSVYWYQQSLDQGLQFLIQYYNGEERAKGNILERFSAQQFPDLHSELNLSSLELGDSALYFCASSDGTGYHQPQHFGDGTRLSIL.

The rearrangement joins TRBV25-1 to TRBJ1-4; D possibly corresponds to TRBD1 (5 bases). Germline V gives CDR1 MGHDK, CDR2 SYGVNS. The CDR3 extends over 13 amino acids. V dropped 1 base and J dropped 8 bases, with 8 bases sitting between them. Here the CDR3 reads CASSEWGGEKLFF. The CDR3 DNA follows: TGTGCCAGCAGTGAATGGGGGGGGGAAAAACTGTTTTTT.

The chain employs TRBV19 and TRBJ2-5; 7 nucleotides agree with TRBD1. The trim removed 1 base at V and 8 bases at J, leaving 10 bases unmatched. From germline, CDR1 is LNHDA and CDR2 SQIVND (reference sequence). The CDR3 runs 15 residues. The CDR3 reads CASSIGDSPRSTQYF. Here the CDR3 DNA reads TGTGCCAGTAGTATAGGGGACAGCCCGAGGAGTACCCAGTACTTC.

V gene TRBV29-1 combines with J gene TRBJ2-5; D might be TRBD1 (6 bases). The germline gives CDR1 SQVTM, CDR2 ANQGSEA. Trimming took 3 bases from V and 5 from J, leaving 10 bases between them. This CDR3 contains 12 residues. The CDR3 DNA reads TGCAGCGTTGATCTTCAGGGGGAGACCCAGTACTTC. Translating it yields CSVDLQGETQYF.

The chain couples TRBV5-5 to TRBJ2-1; D is unclear. The CDR3 is made up of 11 amino acids. V was cut by 4 bases and J by 9 bases, with 8 bases left in between. CDR1 SGHKS and CDR2 YYEKEE come from the germline V gene (reference sequence). This CDR3 is CASSRPGEQFF. CDR3 nucleotide sequence: TGTGCCAGCAGCCGGCCAGGTGAGCAGTTCTTC.

The chain links TRBV5-1 to TRBJ2-7, with TRBD2 as a possible D gene (6 bases). Germline V gene lookup returns CDR1 SGHRS and CDR2 YFSETQ. This CDR3 is 14 amino acids long. V was shortened by 8 bases and J by 0 bases, with 15 bases between the two germline ends. CDR3 DNA sequence: TGCGCCAGACAAGAATCCGGGAGCTCCTACGAGCAGTACTTC. Translation gives CARQESGSSYEQYF.

The gene calls are TRBV10-3 and TRBJ2-5; 9 bases match TRBD1. CDR1 ENHRY and CDR2 SYGVKD come from the germline V gene. The CDR3 consists of 18 residues. V shed 3 bases and J 5 bases; nucleotides not matched to a gene: 16. CDR3 DNA sequence: TGTGCCATCAGTGAATTCGGGACAGGGATTTCCCAGGCGGAGACCCAGTACTTC. Its protein is CAISEFGTGISQAETQYF.

This clone was detected only once. The rearrangement uses TRBV6-4 and TRBJ2-3, with 8 positions matching TRBD2. Germline trimming cut 6 bases from V and 6 bases from J; bases unmatched to any gene: 14. The CDR3 runs 16 residues. The germline V gene encodes CDR1 MRHNA and CDR2 SNTAGT. The CDR3 sequence is CASSPGGVAGWDTQYF. The CDR3, as DNA: TGTGCCAGCAGCCCGGGCGGAGTAGCGGGATGGGATACGCAGTATTTT.

V is TRBV6-5 and J is TRBJ2-5; possible D gene TRBD1, 7 bases. Germline assignment: CDR1 MNHEY and CDR2 SVGAGI. The CDR3 runs 12 residues. The ends were cut back, 6 bases at V and 7 bases at J, with 12 bases in the middle. CDR3 in amino acids: CASSLRGATQYF. The CDR3 DNA sequence: TGTGCCAGCAGCCTCAGGGGGGCGACCCAGTACTTC.

This clone is a singleton in its sample. The genes are TRBV5-1 and TRBJ1-1, with D unresolved. Germline V gives CDR1 SGHRS, CDR2 YFSETQ. The CDR3 sequence is 13 residues long. V lost 5 bases and J 1 base, leaving 9 bases between the germline ends. The CDR3 DNA sequence: TGCGCCAGCAGTAGACTCACGAACACTGAAGCTTTCTTT. Protein product: CASSRLTNTEAFF.

This rearrangement joins TRBV5-1 to TRBJ2-3, with 14 positions matching TRBD2. This CDR3 has 16 amino acids. After removal of 3 bases from V and 5 bases from J, the junction contained 5 bases not matched to a gene. The germline V gene encodes CDR1 SGHRS and CDR2 YFSETQ. The CDR3 DNA is TGCGCCAGCAGCTCGGGACTAGCGGGAGCGGTAGATACGCAGTATTTT. It yields the protein CASSSGLAGAVDTQYF.

The sample holds one count of this clone. J is TRBJ1-1 and V is TRBV9, with TRBD1 matching over 11 bases. There are 16 residues in the CDR3. CDR1 SGDLS and CDR2 YYNGEE come from the germline V gene. J lost 4 bases, V lost 0 bases, and 5 bases had no gene match. The CDR3 sequence is CASSVATGQGVTEAFF. The CDR3 bases are TGTGCCAGCAGCGTAGCTACGGGACAGGGGGTCACTGAAGCTTTCTTT.

The chain links TRBV5-1 to TRBJ1-1, with D maybe TRBD1 (5 bases). V lost 0 bases and J lost 3, with 12 bases in between. This CDR3 contains 15 residues. Germline V gene sequence: CDR1 SGHRS, CDR2 YFSETQ. The CDR3 bases are TGCGCCAGCAGCTTGGGGGGGACTGCTCACACTGAAGCTTTCTTT. Its protein is CASSLGGTAHTEAFF.

As to this clone: Germline is not matched at one junction end, which may reflect a read error. The CDR3 region is CACRRIYF. The CDR3 DNA follows: TGCGCCTGTAGGAGGATTTACTTT. This chain uses TRBV10-1 with TRBJ1-1; D remains ambiguous. This CDR3 has 8 amino acids. The germline CDR1 and CDR2 sequences are WNHNN and SYGVQD (reference sequence).

This chain connects TRBV6-6 to TRBJ1-1, with 8 bases aligning to TRBD1. This CDR3 comprises 14 residues. The germline V gene has CDR1 MNHNY and CDR2 SVGAGI (reference sequence). Trimming took 5 bases from V and 8 from J; bases not matched to a gene: 10. The DNA of the CDR3 is TGTGCCAGCAGTACAGACAGGGGAGTGAGGGAAGCTTTCTTT. Protein sequence: CASSTDRGVREAFF.

V is TRBV27 and J is TRBJ2-7; 9 bases match TRBD1. Germline CDR1 and CDR2: MNHEY and SMNVEV (reference sequence). Germline trimming cut 6 bases from V and 6 bases from J; bases unmatched to any gene: 15. This CDR3 contains 16 residues. DNA for the CDR3: TGTGCCAGCAGCCGAGACCGGGACAGGGTGGAAGCCGAGCAGTACTTC. Its translation: CASSRDRDRVEAEQYF.

This clone has a single count. The J gene is TRBJ1-2, the V gene TRBV4-1, with D possibly matching TRBD1 (5 bases). V shed 4 bases and J shed 11 bases, with 23 bases lying between them. Germline-derived CDR1 and CDR2 are MGHRA and YSYEKL. CDR3 length: 15 residues. The CDR3 loop reads CASSPVTAEGSKYTF. The CDR3 DNA is TGCGCCAGCAGCCCCGTGACAGCGGAGGGTTCCAAATACACCTTC.

V usage is TRBV6-5 and J usage is TRBJ1-5, with D possibly being TRBD1 (6 bases). This CDR3 comprises 13 residues. The ends were cut back, 6 bases at V and 2 bases at J, with 8 bases in the middle. Per the germline V gene, CDR1 is MNHEY and CDR2 is SVGAGI. The CDR3 DNA reads TGTGCCAGCAGGCAGGGGCGCAATCAGCCCCAGCATTTT. Translation gives CASRQGRNQPQHF.